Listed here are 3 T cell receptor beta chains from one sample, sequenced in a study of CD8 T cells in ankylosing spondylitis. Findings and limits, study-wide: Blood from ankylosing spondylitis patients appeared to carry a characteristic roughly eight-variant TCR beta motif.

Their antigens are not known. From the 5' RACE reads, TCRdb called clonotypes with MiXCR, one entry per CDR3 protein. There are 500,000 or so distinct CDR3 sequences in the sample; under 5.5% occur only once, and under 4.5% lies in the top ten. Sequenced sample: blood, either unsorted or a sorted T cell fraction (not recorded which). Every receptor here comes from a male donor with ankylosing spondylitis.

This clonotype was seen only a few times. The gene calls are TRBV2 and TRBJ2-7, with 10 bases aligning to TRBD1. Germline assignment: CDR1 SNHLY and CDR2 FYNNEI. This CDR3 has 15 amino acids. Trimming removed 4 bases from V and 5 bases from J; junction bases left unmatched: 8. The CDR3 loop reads CASSVTGQGFDEQYF. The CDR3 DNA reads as TGTGCCAGCAGTGTTACGGGACAGGGGTTCGACGAGCAGTACTTC.

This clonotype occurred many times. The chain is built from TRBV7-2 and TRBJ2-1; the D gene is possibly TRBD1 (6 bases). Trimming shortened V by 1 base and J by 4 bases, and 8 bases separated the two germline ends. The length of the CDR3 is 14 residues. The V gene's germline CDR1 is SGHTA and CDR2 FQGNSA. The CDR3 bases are TGTGCCAGCAGCTTAGGGACAGTATACAATGAGCAGTTCTTC. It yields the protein CASSLGTVYNEQFF.

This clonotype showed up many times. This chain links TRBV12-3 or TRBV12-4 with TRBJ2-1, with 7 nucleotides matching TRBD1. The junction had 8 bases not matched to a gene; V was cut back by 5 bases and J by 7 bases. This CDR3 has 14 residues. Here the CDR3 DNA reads TGTGCCAGCAGTATTATCGACAGGGCGAATGAGCAGTTCTTC. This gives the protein CASSIIDRANEQFF.